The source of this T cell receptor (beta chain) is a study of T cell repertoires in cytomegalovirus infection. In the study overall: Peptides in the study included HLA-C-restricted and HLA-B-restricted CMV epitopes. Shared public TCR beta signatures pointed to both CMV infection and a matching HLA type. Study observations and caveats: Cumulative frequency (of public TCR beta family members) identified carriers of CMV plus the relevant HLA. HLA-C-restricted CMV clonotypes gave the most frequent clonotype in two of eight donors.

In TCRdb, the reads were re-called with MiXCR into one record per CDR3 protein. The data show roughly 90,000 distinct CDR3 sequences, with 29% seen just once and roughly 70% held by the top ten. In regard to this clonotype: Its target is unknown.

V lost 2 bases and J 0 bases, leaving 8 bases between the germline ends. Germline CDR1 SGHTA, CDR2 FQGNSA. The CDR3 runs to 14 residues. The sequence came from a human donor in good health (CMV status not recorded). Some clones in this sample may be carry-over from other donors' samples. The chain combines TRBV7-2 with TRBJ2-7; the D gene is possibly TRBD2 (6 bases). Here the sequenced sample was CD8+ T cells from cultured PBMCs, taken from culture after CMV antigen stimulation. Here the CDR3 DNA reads TGTGCCAGCAGCTTAAAGGACTACTCCTACGAGCAGTACTTC. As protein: CASSLKDYSYEQYF.